The 3 T cell receptor beta chains listed next were all sequenced from one sample in a study of blood T cell repertoires in COVID-19 (dated by TCRdb to the early 2020s). The receptor library was made with the immunoSEQ multiplex PCR assay. TCRdb re-hosts the immuneACCESS table, in-frame sequences only. Its copies lack some clones; in the studies checked, an unresolved V gene accounts for under half of them, and the cause for the rest is not known. A total of about 200,000 clones appear in this sample, 70% to 90% of them only once. Of the sample, 15% to 20% is held by the ten largest clones. The sequenced sample consisted of peripheral blood. These receptors were collected from a man in his forties or fifties with COVID-19, enrolled during active disease.

This clone was observed once. The rearrangement links TRBV2 to TRBJ1-6; 7 positions match TRBD1. CDR1 is SNHLY and CDR2 is FYNNEI in the germline V gene. The CDR3 consists of 17 residues. With V trimmed by 5 bases and J by 4 bases, 11 bases remained unmatched. CDR3 nucleotide sequence: TGTGCCAGCAGTCCCCAGACAGGGTGGGGTTATAATTCACCCCTCCACTTT. It codes for CASSPQTGWGYNSPLHF.

V gene TRBV28 combines with J gene TRBJ1-5, with 7 bases that match TRBD1. The CDR3 totals 15 residues. The germline V gene has CDR1 MDHEN and CDR2 SYDVKM. V was clipped by 4 bases and J by 3 bases; unmatched bases: 6. DNA for the CDR3: TGTGCCAGCAGTTACCCCGGGACAGTCAATCAGCCCCAGCATTTT. This gives the protein CASSYPGTVNQPQHF.

The CDR3 DNA follows: TGTGCCACCAGCCCCGGACCCGGGACTAGCGGGAGGGTTTTCGACAATGAGCAGTTCTTC. Translating it yields CATSPGPGTSGRVFDNEQFF. J is TRBJ2-1 and V is TRBV15; TRBD2 aligns across 16 bases. V trimming: 5 bases; J trimming: 5 bases; junction bases outside the gene matches: 15. CDR3 length: 20 amino acids. Germline V gives CDR1 LNHNV, CDR2 YYDKDF (reference sequence).